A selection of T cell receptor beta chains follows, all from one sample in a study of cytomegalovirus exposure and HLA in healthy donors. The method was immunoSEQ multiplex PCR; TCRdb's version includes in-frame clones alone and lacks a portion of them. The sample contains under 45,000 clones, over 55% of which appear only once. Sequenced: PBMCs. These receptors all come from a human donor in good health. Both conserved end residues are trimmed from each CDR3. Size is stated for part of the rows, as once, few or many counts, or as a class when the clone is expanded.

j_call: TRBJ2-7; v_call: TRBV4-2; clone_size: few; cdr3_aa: ASSQNPGLAASGEQY
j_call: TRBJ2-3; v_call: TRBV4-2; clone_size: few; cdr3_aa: ASSQDWGGSTDTQY
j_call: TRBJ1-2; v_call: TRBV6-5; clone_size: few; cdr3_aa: ASRPPGTKRGSYT
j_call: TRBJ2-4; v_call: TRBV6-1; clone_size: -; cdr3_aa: ASSQDNFFTNIQY
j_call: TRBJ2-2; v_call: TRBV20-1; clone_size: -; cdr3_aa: SAGRLGELF
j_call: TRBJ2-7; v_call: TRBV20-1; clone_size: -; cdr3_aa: SAQGIHEQY
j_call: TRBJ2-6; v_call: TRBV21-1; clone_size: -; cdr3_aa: ASSKFCDRSGANVLT
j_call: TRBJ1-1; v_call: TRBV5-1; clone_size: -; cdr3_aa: ASSLAQMNTEAF
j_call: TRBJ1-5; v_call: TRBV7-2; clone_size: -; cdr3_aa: ATGQGLYQPQH
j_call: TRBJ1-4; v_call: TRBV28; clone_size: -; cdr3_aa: ASSPGDRSDEKLF
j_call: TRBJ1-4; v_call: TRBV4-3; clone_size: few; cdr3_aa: ASSQQTTGYPNEKLF
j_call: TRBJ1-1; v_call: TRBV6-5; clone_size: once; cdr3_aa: ASRRHRENTEAF
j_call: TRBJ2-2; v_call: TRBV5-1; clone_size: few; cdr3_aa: ASKEDPVTGELF
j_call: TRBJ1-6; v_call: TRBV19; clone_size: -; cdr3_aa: ASRITGGDSPLH
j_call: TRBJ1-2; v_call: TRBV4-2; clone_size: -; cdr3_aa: ASSRAASEGSGYT
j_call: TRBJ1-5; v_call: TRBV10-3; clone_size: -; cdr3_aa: ATREDPNQPQH
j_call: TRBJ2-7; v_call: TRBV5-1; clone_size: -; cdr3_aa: ASSTGGNEQY
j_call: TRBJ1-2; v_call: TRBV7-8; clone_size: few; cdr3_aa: ASSRAPGNYGYT
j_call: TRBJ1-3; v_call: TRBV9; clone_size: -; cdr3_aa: ASSVGGASGNTIY
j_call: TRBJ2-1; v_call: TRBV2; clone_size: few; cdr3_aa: ASSPQRLNEQF
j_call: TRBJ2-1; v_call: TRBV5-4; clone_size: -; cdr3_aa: ASSLDSVGLARNEQF
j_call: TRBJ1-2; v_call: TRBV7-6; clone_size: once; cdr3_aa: ASSPLELTASYGYT
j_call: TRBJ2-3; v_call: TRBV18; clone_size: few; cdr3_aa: ASSLGQVGTDTQY
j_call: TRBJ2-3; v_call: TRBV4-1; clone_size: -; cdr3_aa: ASSQAPLSTDTQY
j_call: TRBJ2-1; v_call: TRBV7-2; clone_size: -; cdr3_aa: ASSPETVEQF
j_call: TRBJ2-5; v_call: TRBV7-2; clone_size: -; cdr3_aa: ASSGLDLTQY
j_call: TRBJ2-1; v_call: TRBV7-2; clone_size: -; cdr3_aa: ASSLVASGYDEQF
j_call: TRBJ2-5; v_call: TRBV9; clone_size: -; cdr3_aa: ASSVGNNQETQY
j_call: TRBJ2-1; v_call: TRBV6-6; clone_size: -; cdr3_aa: ASRRQGRTSNEQF
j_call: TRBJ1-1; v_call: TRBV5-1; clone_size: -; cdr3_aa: ASSAGLHPTEAF
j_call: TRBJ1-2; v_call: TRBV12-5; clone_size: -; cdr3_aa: ASGLDPGGHGYT
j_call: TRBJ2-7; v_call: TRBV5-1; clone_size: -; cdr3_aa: ASSLTLYEQY
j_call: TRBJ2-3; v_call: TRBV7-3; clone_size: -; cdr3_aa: ASSSGQITDTQY
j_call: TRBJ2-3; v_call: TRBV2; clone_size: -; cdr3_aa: ASIHRDSRADTQY
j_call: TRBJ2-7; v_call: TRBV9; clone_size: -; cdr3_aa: ASSVDPGSYEQY
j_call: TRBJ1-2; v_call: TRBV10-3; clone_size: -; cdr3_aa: AIRRQANSNYGYT
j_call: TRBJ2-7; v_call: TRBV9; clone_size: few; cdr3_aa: ASSQEVGNEQY
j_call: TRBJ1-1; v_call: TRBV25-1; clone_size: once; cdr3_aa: ASSMTGSEAF
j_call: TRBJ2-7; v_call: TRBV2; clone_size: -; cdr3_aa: ASSVRDEQY
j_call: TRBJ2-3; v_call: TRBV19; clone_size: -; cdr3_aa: ASSIRGRTDTQY
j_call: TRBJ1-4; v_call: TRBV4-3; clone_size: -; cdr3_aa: ASSQLRFANEKLF
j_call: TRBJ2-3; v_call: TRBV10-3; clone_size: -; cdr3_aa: AISRDTDTQY
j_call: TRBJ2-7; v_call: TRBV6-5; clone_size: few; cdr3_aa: ASSYVGDEQY
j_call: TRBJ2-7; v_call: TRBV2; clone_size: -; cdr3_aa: ASRPLRQGPQY
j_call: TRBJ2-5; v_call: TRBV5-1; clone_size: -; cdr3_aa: ASSPGTAEETQY